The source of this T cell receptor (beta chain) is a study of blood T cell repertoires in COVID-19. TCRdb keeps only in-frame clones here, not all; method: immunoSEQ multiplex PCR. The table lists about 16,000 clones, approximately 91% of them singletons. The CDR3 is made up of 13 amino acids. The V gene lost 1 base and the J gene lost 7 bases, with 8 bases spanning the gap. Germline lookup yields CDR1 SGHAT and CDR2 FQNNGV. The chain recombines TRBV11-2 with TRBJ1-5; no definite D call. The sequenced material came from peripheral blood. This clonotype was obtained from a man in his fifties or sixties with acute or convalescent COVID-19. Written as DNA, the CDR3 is TGTGCCAGCAGCTTAGCAAGGGAGCAGCCCCAGCATTTT. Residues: CASSLAREQPQHF.